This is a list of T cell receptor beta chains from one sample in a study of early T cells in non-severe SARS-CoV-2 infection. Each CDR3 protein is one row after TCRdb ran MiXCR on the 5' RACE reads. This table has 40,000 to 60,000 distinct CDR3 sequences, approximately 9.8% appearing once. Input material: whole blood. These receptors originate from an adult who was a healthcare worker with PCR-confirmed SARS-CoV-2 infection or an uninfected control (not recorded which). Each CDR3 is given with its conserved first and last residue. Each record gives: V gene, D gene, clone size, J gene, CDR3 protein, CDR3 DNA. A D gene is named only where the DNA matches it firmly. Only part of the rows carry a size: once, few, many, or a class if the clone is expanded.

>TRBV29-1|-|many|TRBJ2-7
CSVDGRGAEQYF
TGCAGCGTTGACGGGAGAGGAGCCGAGCAGTACTTC
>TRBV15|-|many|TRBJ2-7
CATSMNWGSGQYF
TGTGCCACCAGCATGAATTGGGGCTCCGGGCAGTACTTC
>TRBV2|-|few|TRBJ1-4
CASKADANKLFF
TGTGCCAGCAAGGCCGACGCTAATAAACTGTTTTTT
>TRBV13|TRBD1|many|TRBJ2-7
CASSLGLETGPHEQYF
TGTGCCAGCAGCTTAGGCCTTGAGACAGGGCCCCACGAGCAGTACTTC
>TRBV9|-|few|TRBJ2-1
CASSEGGEQFF
TGTGCCAGCAGCGAGGGGGGTGAGCAGTTCTTC
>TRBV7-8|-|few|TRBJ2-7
CASSLRPGVPYEQYF
TGTGCCAGCAGCTTACGCCCGGGAGTGCCCTACGAGCAGTACTTC
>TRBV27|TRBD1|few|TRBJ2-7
CASSSGQGDEQYF
TGTGCCAGCAGTTCGGGACAGGGGGACGAGCAGTACTTC
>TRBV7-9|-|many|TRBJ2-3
CASSMTGLRDTQYF
TGTGCCAGCAGCATGACCGGGCTCCGGGATACGCAGTATTTT
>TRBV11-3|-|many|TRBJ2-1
CASSLAGGAEQFF
TGTGCCAGCAGCTTAGCTGGAGGAGCGGAGCAGTTCTTC
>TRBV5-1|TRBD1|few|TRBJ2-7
CASSLGTGLAEQYF
TGCGCCAGCAGCCTCGGGACAGGGTTGGCCGAGCAGTACTTC
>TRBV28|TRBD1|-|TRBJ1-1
CASTRGVTGGSWTEAFF
TGTGCCAGCACCCGAGGGGTAACAGGGGGGAGTTGGACTGAAGCTTTCTTT
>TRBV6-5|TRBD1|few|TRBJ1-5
CASSRTGGTNQPQHF
TGTGCCAGCAGCAGGACAGGGGGGACGAATCAGCCCCAGCATTTT
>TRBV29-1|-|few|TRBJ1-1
CSVERAKTEAFF
TGCAGCGTTGAGAGGGCGAAGACTGAAGCTTTCTTT
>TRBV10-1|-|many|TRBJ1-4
CASSGSGTEKLFF
TGCGCCAGCAGTGGATCAGGGACTGAAAAACTGTTTTTT
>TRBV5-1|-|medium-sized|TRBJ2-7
CASSLVGQGGEQYF
TGCGCCAGCAGCTTGGTGGGGCAGGGTGGAGAGCAGTACTTC
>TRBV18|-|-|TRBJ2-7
CASSPRDKAYEQYF
TGTGCCAGCTCACCCCGGGACAAAGCTTACGAGCAGTACTTC
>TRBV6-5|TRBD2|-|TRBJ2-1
CASGLAGAELGYNEQFF
TGTGCCAGCGGACTAGCGGGAGCGGAATTGGGATACAATGAGCAGTTCTTC
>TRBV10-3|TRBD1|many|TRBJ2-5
CAIREGQGRETQYF
TGTGCCATCAGGGAGGGACAGGGGAGAGAGACCCAGTACTTC